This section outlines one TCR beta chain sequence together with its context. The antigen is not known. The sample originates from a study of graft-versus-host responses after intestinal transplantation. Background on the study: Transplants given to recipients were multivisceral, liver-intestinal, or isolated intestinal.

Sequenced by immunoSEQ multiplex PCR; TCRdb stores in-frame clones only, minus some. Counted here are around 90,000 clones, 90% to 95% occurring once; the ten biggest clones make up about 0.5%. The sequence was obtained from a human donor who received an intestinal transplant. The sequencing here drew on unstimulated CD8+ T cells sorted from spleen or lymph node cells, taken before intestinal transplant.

CDR3 in DNA: TGTGCCAGTAGGGGGAGCGGCACTGAAGCTTTCTTT. Amino acid sequence: CASRGSGTEAFF. The chain uses TRBV19 and TRBJ1-1; D is uncertain. Germline V lookup: CDR1 LNHDA, CDR2 SQIVND (reference sequence). The V end lost 6 bases, the J end lost 4 bases, and 9 bases lay between the germline ends. This CDR3 is built from 12 residues.